A selection of T cell receptor beta chains follows, all from one sample in a study of T cells of healthy individuals. One entry per CDR3 protein, called by TCRdb with MiXCR from the 5' RACE reads. Of about 63,000 distinct CDR3 sequences listed, 15% to 20% were seen once; the top ten hold around 5.1%. The receptors stem from a human donor in good health. Both conserved end residues are part of each CDR3. A D gene is named only where the DNA matches it firmly. Expanded clones are given a class, and other clones once, few, many or no size at all.

TRBJ1-5 | 16 | many | NA | TRBV7-9 | TGTGCCAGCAGCTTAGGGACAGCGGCGATCGATCAGCCCCAGCATTTT | CASSLGTAAIDQPQHF
TRBJ2-7 | 17 | few | TRBD2 | TRBV2 | TGTGCCAGCAGTGAACTGGGACTAGCGGGAGGGATTTACGAGCAGTACTTC | CASSELGLAGGIYEQYF
TRBJ2-4 | 12 | few | NA | TRBV14 | TGTGCCAGCAGCCCCCGCGGAGGGATTCAGTACTTC | CASSPRGGIQYF
TRBJ2-1 | 12 | many | NA | TRBV6-2/TRBV6-3 | TGTGCCAGCAGTCTAAGACTCAATGAGCAGTTCTTC | CASSLRLNEQFF
TRBJ1-3 | 15 | many | TRBD1 | TRBV6-5 | TGTGCCAGCAGCTTGGGACAGGGGACTGGAAACACCATATATTTT | CASSLGQGTGNTIYF
TRBJ2-7 | 14 | NA | NA | TRBV6-1 | TGTGCCAGCATTAACGTACCGGTTGAAGGGGAGCAGTACTTC | CASINVPVEGEQYF
TRBJ1-3 | 16 | many | NA | TRBV27 | TGTGCCAGCAGTTTAAAGTACCCATACTCTGGAAACACCATATATTTT | CASSLKYPYSGNTIYF
TRBJ1-1 | 13 | many | TRBD1 | TRBV20-1 | TGCAGTGCTGGAGGACAGGGGGACACTGAAGCTTTCTTT | CSAGGQGDTEAFF
TRBJ2-2 | 14 | NA | NA | TRBV12-3/TRBV12-4 | TGTGCCAGCAAAATTGGACTGTCCACCGGGGAGCTGTTTTTT | CASKIGLSTGELFF
TRBJ2-5 | 14 | many | NA | TRBV29-1 | TGCAGCGTTGAAGGTTGGGCAAACCAAGAGACCCAGTACTTC | CSVEGWANQETQYF
TRBJ2-7 | 13 | many | NA | TRBV10-2 | TGCGCCAGCCGATTCAGGGGAATGGGTGAGCAGTACTTC | CASRFRGMGEQYF
TRBJ1-1 | 15 | NA | NA | TRBV12-3/TRBV12-4 | TGTGCCAGCAGAGCGACAGGCCCCGTCGACACTGAAGCTTTCTTT | CASRATGPVDTEAFF
TRBJ2-1 | 18 | many | TRBD2 | TRBV20-1 | TGCAGTGCTACGGGACCGGTCCTAGCGGGGGGCTCCTACAATGAGCAGTTCTTC | CSATGPVLAGGSYNEQFF
TRBJ1-3 | 15 | few | NA | TRBV7-8 | TGTGCCAGCAGCTCACGGGGGTATGCCGGCAGCGCCATATATTTT | CASSSRGYAGSAIYF
TRBJ2-3 | 12 | few | NA | TRBV20-1 | TGCAGTGCTATTGGGGAGACAGATACGCAGTATTTT | CSAIGETDTQYF
TRBJ2-3 | 14 | few | NA | TRBV18 | TGTGCCAGCTCACCACCCAGGCCCGCAGATACGCAGTATTTT | CASSPPRPADTQYF
TRBJ2-7 | 12 | few | NA | TRBV6-1 | TGTGCCAGCAGTGGAGACACCTACGAGCAGTACTTC | CASSGDTYEQYF
TRBJ1-1 | 13 | NA | NA | TRBV30 | TGTGCCTGGACCCGACAGGTGGACACTGAAGCTTTCTTT | CAWTRQVDTEAFF
TRBJ1-5 | 16 | many | TRBD1 | TRBV6-6 | TGTGCCAGCAGCCCTTCGCGAGGGGGCACCAATCAGCCCCAGCATTTT | CASSPSRGGTNQPQHF
TRBJ2-4 | 13 | NA | NA | TRBV12-3/TRBV12-4 | TGTGCCAGCAGATCTTTGGGGTTGGACATTCAGTACTTC | CASRSLGLDIQYF
TRBJ2-3 | 18 | many | TRBD2 | TRBV14 | TGTGCCAGCAGCCTAACCGGGACTAGCGGGGGGGACACAGATACGCAGTATTTT | CASSLTGTSGGDTDTQYF
TRBJ2-4 | 13 | NA | NA | TRBV27 | TGTGCCAGCAGTTTCAGTGTTGAGGGCATTCAGTACTTC | CASSFSVEGIQYF
TRBJ1-5 | 13 | many | NA | TRBV12-3/TRBV12-4 | TGTGCCAGCAGTCCCCGGCGCAATCAGCCCCAGCATTTT | CASSPRRNQPQHF
TRBJ2-1 | 19 | many | TRBD2 | TRBV18 | TGTGCCAGCTCACCCACCAGTGGGCTAGCGGGAGGTTCCAACAATGAGCAGTTCTTC | CASSPTSGLAGGSNNEQFF
TRBJ2-7 | 13 | few | NA | TRBV4-1 | TGCGCCAGCAGCCAAGTGCCATCCTACGAGCAGTACTTC | CASSQVPSYEQYF
TRBJ2-3 | 11 | once | NA | TRBV6-2/TRBV6-3 | TGTGCCAGCGCTGAAACAGATACGCAGTATTTT | CASAETDTQYF
TRBJ2-5 | 11 | NA | NA | TRBV10-1 | TGCGCCAGCAATCTGGTAGAGACCCAGTACTTC | CASNLVETQYF
TRBJ2-5 | 12 | NA | NA | TRBV29-1 | TGCAGCGTTGATAGAGATCAAGAGACCCAGTACTTC | CSVDRDQETQYF
TRBJ2-2 | 14 | many | TRBD2 | TRBV6-1 | TGTGCCAGCATTCTAGCGGTCGCCACCGGGGAGCTGTTTTTT | CASILAVATGELFF
TRBJ1-6 | 15 | many | NA | TRBV3-1 | TGTGCCAGCAGCCAAACCCGACAGGAGAATTCACCCCTCCACTTT | CASSQTRQENSPLHF
TRBJ1-5 | 14 | many | NA | TRBV28 | TGTGCCATCCGACCGGGAAAGGCCGATCAGCCCCAGCATTTT | CAIRPGKADQPQHF
TRBJ2-3 | 17 | NA | TRBD2 | TRBV7-2 | TGTGCCAGCAGCTTAGCCTCGCCTAGCGGGGTGACGGATACGCAGTATTTT | CASSLASPSGVTDTQYF
TRBJ2-3 | 14 | few | NA | TRBV5-1 | TGCGCCAGCACCCTTGGTGGAGGGGTAGATACGCAGTATTTT | CASTLGGGVDTQYF
TRBJ1-6 | 13 | NA | NA | TRBV20-1 | TGCAGTGCGAGGCGGGGAATAGGTTCACCCCTCCACTTT | CSARRGIGSPLHF
TRBJ1-1 | 15 | few | NA | TRBV6-1 | TGTGCCAGCAGTGAAGAGGCAGCCTCGAGAACTGAAGCTTTCTTT | CASSEEAASRTEAFF
TRBJ2-1 | 16 | NA | TRBD2 | TRBV5-1 | TGCGCCAGCAGCTTGGTGTCTAGCGGGGGATACAATGAGCAGTTCTTC | CASSLVSSGGYNEQFF
TRBJ1-1 | 12 | NA | NA | TRBV2 | TGTGCCAGCAGATACACCAGGGGTGAAGCTTTCTTT | CASRYTRGEAFF
TRBJ1-4 | 14 | many | NA | TRBV6-5 | TGTGCCAGCAGTTCAGGGGTGCTCGGTGAAAAACTGTTTTTT | CASSSGVLGEKLFF
TRBJ2-7 | 13 | NA | NA | TRBV7-8 | TGTGCCAGCAGCACCCGGGCTACCTACGAGCAGTACTTC | CASSTRATYEQYF
TRBJ2-1 | 18 | NA | TRBD2 | TRBV4-3 | TGCGCCAGCAGCCAAAGCACGAATCGCGGGAGCTCCTACAATGAGCAGTTCTTC | CASSQSTNRGSSYNEQFF
TRBJ2-1 | 15 | many | TRBD2 | TRBV12-3/TRBV12-4 | TGTGCCAGCAATGAGAGAAGCGGGAGTGGCAATGAGCAGTTCTTC | CASNERSGSGNEQFF
TRBJ1-4 | 13 | few | NA | TRBV5-1 | TGCGCCAGCGGCGCAGGGGATAATGAAAAACTGTTTTTT | CASGAGDNEKLFF
TRBJ1-5 | 16 | NA | NA | TRBV27 | TGTGCCCCCTCTCCGCCAGGCCGATATAGCAATCAGCCCCAGCATTTT | CAPSPPGRYSNQPQHF
TRBJ2-7 | 15 | NA | TRBD1 | TRBV7-9 | TGTGCCAGCAGCCCCGACAGGGGAAAAACCTACGAGCAGTACTTC | CASSPDRGKTYEQYF